This note documents a single T cell receptor (beta chain) sequence. Naive CD8 cells lacked CD45RO and underwent positive selection for CCR7, leaving out terminally differentiated effector memory CD45RA+ cells. Repertoires were generated with immunoSEQ multiplex PCR, while TCRdb's copy carries only in-frame clones and drops some. The table includes around 2.1 million clones, just over 90% detected once. The CDR3 length is 13 residues. Trimming cost V 2 bases and J 5 bases, with 10 bases left between them. The germline CDR1 and CDR2 sequences are MNHEY and SMNVEV (reference sequence). The sample originates from a study of shared clonotypes between healthy human individuals.

Material: naive CD8+ T cells from PBMCs. This receptor was identified in a man aged 18 to 35 in good health. Some clones in this sample may be carry-over from other donors' samples. The V and J genes are TRBV27 and TRBJ2-7; D uncertain. The CDR3 DNA is TGTGCCAGCAGTTTACTCGGCGAGGACGAGCAGTACTTC. Translating it yields CASSLLGEDEQYF.